This T cell receptor (beta chain) was captured in a study of CD8 T cells in Susac syndrome (dated by TCRdb to about 2019). Some background on the complete study: Whether CD8+ T cell activation and differentiation in Susac syndrome was antigen driven was tested using repertoire sequencing.

Peripheral blood CD8+ and CD4+ T cells from healthy donors, Susac syndrome patients and multiple sclerosis patients were profiled by high-throughput TCR beta sequencing. Multiple sclerosis controls were treatment-naive patients with stable or active relapsing-remitting disease fulfilling revised McDonald criteria. Bulk CD8+ and CD4+ T cells were purified magnetically by negative isolation, whereas CD8+ TEMRA cells were enriched by FACS. Blood was drawn into EDTA tubes, processed within 24 hours, and PBMCs were isolated by density gradient centrifugation. PBMCs destined for TCR sequencing were cryopreserved in liquid nitrogen and later thawed in a 37 °C water bath. Purity of sorted or isolated CD4+, CD8+ and CD8+ TEMRA cells was at least 90%. The study at large found these results: The number of individuals in the TCR sequencing and HLA analysis was acknowledged as relatively small.

RNA was extracted using the RNeasy kit, and roughly 0.45 to 1 microgram was reverse transcribed with random hexamers. TCR beta CDR3 regions were amplified with the immunoSEQ multiplex PCR assay covering 54 Vbeta and 13 Jbeta segments. Bias from PCR amplification was corrected by using a synthetic template baseline for primer optimization and for computational correction. Regarding the original processing steps: Only productive sequences were kept, with reads annotated to V, D and J genes according to IMGT and analyzed in immunoSEQ Analyzer. Clonality was calculated as one minus the Shannon entropy normalized by log2 of the number of productive unique sequences. Public and private clones were assessed among the 100 most prevalent clones of each patient and control. Susac-specific clones were defined as absent from healthy and MS cohorts, 850 to 1,300 published viral clones and other ImmuneACCESS disease sequences. In-frame beta chains were kept once TCRdb had trimmed the public reads at Q25 with fastp and called clones with MiXCR. Merged by CDR3 protein, the rows form single entries marked with the most common genes and DNA. TCRdb assigned the V and J calls; the authors' analysis was not used. Present in this sample are 230,000 or so distinct CDR3 sequences, 95% of which were seen just once. 0.085% to 0.095% of the sample is taken by the ten largest.

The CDR3 starts with the cysteine, ends with the phenylalanine, and has 15 residues. The DNA shown is the 45-base CDR3, in frame from base 1. CDR1 and CDR2, looked up from the germline V gene (reference sequence), are MNHEY and SMNVEV. V ends up 6 bases short and J 4 bases short, with an unmatched junction base count of 8. Details on this clonotype: What antigen it recognizes has not been identified. No much larger clone is present one base from it, and per-base qualities are unavailable.

The sequence joins TRBV27 to TRBJ2-1; 8 middle bases align to TRBD1. The sequenced sample consisted of CD4+ T cells from PBMCs. This receptor was taken from a human donor with multiple sclerosis. The CDR3 sequence is CASRASGGAYNEQFF. The sequenced DNA is TGTGCCAGCAGGGCCTCAGGGGGCGCTTACAATGAGCAGTTCTTC.